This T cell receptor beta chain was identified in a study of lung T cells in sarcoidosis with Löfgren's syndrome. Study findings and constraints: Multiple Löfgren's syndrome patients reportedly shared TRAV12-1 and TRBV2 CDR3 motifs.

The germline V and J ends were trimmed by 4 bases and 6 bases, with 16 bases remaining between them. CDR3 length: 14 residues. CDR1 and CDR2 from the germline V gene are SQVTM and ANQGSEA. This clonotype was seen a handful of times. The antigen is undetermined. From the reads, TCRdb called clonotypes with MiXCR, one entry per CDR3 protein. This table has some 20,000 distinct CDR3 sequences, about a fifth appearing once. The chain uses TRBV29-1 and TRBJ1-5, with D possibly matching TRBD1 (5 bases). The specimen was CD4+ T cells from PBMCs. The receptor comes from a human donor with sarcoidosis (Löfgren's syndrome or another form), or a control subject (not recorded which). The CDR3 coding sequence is TGCAGCGTTGCTATGACAGCCGGTGGTCAGCCCCAGCATTTT. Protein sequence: CSVAMTAGGQPQHF.